The 16 T cell receptor beta chains presented below share a single source sample, sequenced in a study of cytomegalovirus exposure and HLA in healthy donors. PCR amplification relied on 60 Vbeta primers (plus 13 Jbeta primers). Generated by immunoSEQ multiplex PCR, the TCRdb table keeps only in-frame clones and is missing some. The table shows around 130,000 clones, with around 79% occurring only once. The sequenced material came from PBMCs. The receptors were sampled from a woman in her thirties or forties in good health and CMV-seropositive.

The V gene is TRBV9, the J gene TRBJ1-2, with D tentatively TRBD1 (6 bases). Trimming removed 0 bases at V and 8 bases at J, with 11 bases between. Per the germline V gene, CDR1 is SGDLS and CDR2 is YYNGEE. The CDR3 has 13 amino acids. In DNA form, the CDR3 reads TGTGCCAGCAGCGTAGGGGGGCTGAGGGGCTACACCTTC. Translated, it gives CASSVGGLRGYTF.

This clone has more than one count but fewer than ten. The chain uses TRBV28 and TRBJ2-4; possibly TRBD1 for D (5 bases). The CDR3 is made up of 15 amino acids. Germline V CDR1 and CDR2: MDHEN, SYDVKM. V was pared by 4 bases and J by 7 bases, with 17 bases between. The CDR3 nucleotides read TGTGCCAGCAGTTCTCCGATAGGGGCGCGGAACATTCAGTACTTC. This codes for CASSSPIGARNIQYF.

CDR3 bases: TGTGCCAGCCGGAGAGCGGGGGAGGCCTACAATGAGCAGTTCTTC. This translates into CASRRAGEAYNEQFF. J is TRBJ2-1 and V is TRBV6-4, with TRBD2 matching over 8 bases. CDR1 MRHNA and CDR2 SNTAGT come from the germline V gene. V trimming: 8 bases; J trimming: 2 bases; junction bases outside the gene matches: 8. CDR3 length: 15 amino acids.

The chain joins TRBV28 to TRBJ1-3; unclear D gene. Germline V gene sequence: CDR1 MDHEN, CDR2 SYDVKM. V lost 6 bases and J 2 bases, leaving 8 bases between the germline ends. The CDR3 has 13 amino acids. The CDR3 sequence: CASSEPPGNTIYF. CDR3 nucleotide sequence: TGTGCCAGCAGCGAGCCCCCTGGAAACACCATATATTTT.

The chain combines TRBV5-1 with TRBJ1-2, with D possibly being TRBD1 (6 bases). Per germline, CDR1 SGHRS and CDR2 YFSETQ. Trimming took off 4 bases at V and 4 bases at J, with 17 bases between the two ends. The CDR3 contains 15 residues. The CDR3 loop is CASSPTGGMGYGYTF. In DNA form, the CDR3 reads TGCGCCAGCAGCCCGACAGGAGGCATGGGCTATGGCTACACCTTC.

The chain joins TRBV7-9 to TRBJ1-1; 9 bases fit TRBD1. The CDR3 length is 14 residues. Germline assignment: CDR1 SEHNR and CDR2 FQNEAQ (reference sequence). Trimming took 4 bases from V and 2 from J; bases not matched to a gene: 2. CDR3 amino acids: CASSSQGANTEAFF. In nucleotides, the CDR3 is TGTGCCAGCAGCTCACAGGGGGCCAACACTGAAGCTTTCTTT.

The gene calls are TRBV19 and TRBJ1-4; TRBD1 matches at 8 bases. Germline V gene sequence: CDR1 LNHDA, CDR2 SQIVND (reference sequence). The CDR3 contains 15 residues. With V trimmed by 4 bases and J by 7 bases, 8 bases remained unmatched. The CDR3 loop is CASSSSTGASEKLFF. In nucleotides, the CDR3 is TGTGCCAGTAGTAGCTCGACAGGGGCAAGTGAAAAACTGTTTTTT.

The chain carries TRBV6-5 and TRBJ1-2; 7 nucleotides match TRBD1. The CDR3 covers 15 residues. CDR1 MNHEY and CDR2 SVGAGI come from the germline V gene. Trimming at V came to 5 bases and at J to 5 bases, leaving 11 bases not matched to a gene. CDR3 sequence (DNA): TGTGCCAGCAGTCCCGAGGGGGCGGGTTCGTATGGCTACACCTTC. It specifies CASSPEGAGSYGYTF.

V gene TRBV30 combines with J gene TRBJ2-7; maybe TRBD1 (7 bases). From germline, CDR1 is GTSNPN and CDR2 SVGIG (reference sequence). This CDR3 is 12 amino acids long. Trimming took off 4 bases at V and 2 bases at J, with 9 bases between the two ends. The CDR3 nucleotides read TGTGCCTGGACCAGGGGGGCCTACGAGCAGTACTTC. As protein: CAWTRGAYEQYF.

Only a few counts were recorded for this clone. This chain links TRBV11-1 with TRBJ1-1; TRBD1 agrees at 9 bases. Per germline, CDR1 SGHAT and CDR2 FQDESV (reference sequence). With V trimmed by 3 bases and J by 4 bases, 6 bases remained unmatched. The CDR3 contains 15 residues. The CDR3 spells CASSLGTGPGTEAFF. The CDR3 coding sequence is TGTGCCAGCAGCTTGGGGACAGGGCCGGGCACTGAAGCTTTCTTT.

The chain recombines TRBV7-3 with TRBJ2-1, with 8 bases lining up with TRBD2. This CDR3 is built from 15 residues. V shed 1 base, J shed 4 bases, and the junction held 3 bases outside the gene matches. From germline, CDR1 is SGHTA and CDR2 FQGTGA. DNA for the CDR3: TGTGCCAGCAGCTTAAGACTAGCGACTTACAATGAGCAGTTCTTC. Amino acid sequence: CASSLRLATYNEQFF.

DNA of the CDR3: TGTGCCAGCAGTCGACCCGGGGGCAATCAGCCCCAGCATTTT. It translates to CASSRPGGNQPQHF. The rearrangement joins TRBV7-7 to TRBJ1-5; D unresolved. V lost 6 bases, J lost 2 bases, and 11 bases lay in between. Germline V gives CDR1 SSHAT, CDR2 FNYEAQ (reference sequence). The CDR3 spans 14 residues.

The chain recombines TRBV25-1 with TRBJ2-1; 11 nucleotides agree with TRBD2. The V segment lost 7 bases and the J segment 4 bases; nucleotides outside the gene matches: 6. CDR3 length: 15 residues. CDR1 MGHDK and CDR2 SYGVNS come from the germline V gene. CDR3 sequence (DNA): TGTGCCAGCACGAGGGGGACTAGCGGTTACAATGAGCAGTTCTTC. This gives the protein CASTRGTSGYNEQFF.

CDR3 bases: TGTGCCAGCAGCCAAGAGGGCGCTGGCTCCTACAATGAGCAGTTCTTC. It codes for CASSQEGAGSYNEQFF. The genes are TRBV4-2 and TRBJ2-1; D uncertain. The CDR3 has 16 amino acids. Germline lookup yields CDR1 LGHNA and CDR2 YNFKEQ. Trimming took 0 bases from V and 0 from J, leaving 9 bases between them.

The gene calls are TRBV2 and TRBJ2-7; 14 bases are a match to TRBD2. Trimming took 6 bases from V and 3 from J; bases not matched to a gene: 7. The CDR3 runs 16 residues. The germline CDR1 and CDR2 sequences are SNHLY and FYNNEI. The CDR3 spells CASRGTSGGAFYEQYF. CDR3 bases: TGTGCCAGCAGGGGGACTAGCGGGGGTGCGTTCTACGAGCAGTACTTC.

The chain carries TRBV2 and TRBJ2-5; 12 bases match TRBD2. V shed 1 base and J 6 bases; nucleotides not matched to a gene: 9. Germline lookup yields CDR1 SNHLY and CDR2 FYNNEI. CDR3 length: 17 amino acids. CDR3 sequence: CASSEGTLTSGGKTQYF. In nucleotides, the CDR3 is TGTGCCAGCAGTGAAGGGACCCTGACTAGCGGGGGAAAGACCCAGTACTTC.